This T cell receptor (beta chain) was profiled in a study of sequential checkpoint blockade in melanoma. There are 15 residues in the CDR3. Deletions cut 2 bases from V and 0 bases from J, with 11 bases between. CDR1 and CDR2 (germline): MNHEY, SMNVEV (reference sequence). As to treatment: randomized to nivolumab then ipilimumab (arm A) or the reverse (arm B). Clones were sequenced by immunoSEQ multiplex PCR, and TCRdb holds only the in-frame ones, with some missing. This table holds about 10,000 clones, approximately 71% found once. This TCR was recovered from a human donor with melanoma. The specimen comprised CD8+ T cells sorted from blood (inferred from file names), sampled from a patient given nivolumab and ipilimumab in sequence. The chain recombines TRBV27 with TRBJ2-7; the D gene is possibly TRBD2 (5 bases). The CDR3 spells CASSLTWGASYEQYF. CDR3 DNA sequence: TGTGCCAGCAGTTTAACCTGGGGAGCCTCCTACGAGCAGTACTTC.